This T cell receptor beta chain was retrieved from a study of T cell repertoires in cytomegalovirus infection. Whole-study results and caveats: The ex vivo response was dominated by HLA-C-restricted CMV-specific TCR beta clonotypes.

Via MiXCR, TCRdb re-called the reads, giving one row per CDR3 protein. In the table there are hundreds of thousands of distinct CDR3 sequences, roughly a tenth of which are singletons. This clonotype was seen repeatedly, ten times or more. The antigen remains undetermined. CDR1 and CDR2 (germline): MDHEN, SYDVKM. The ends lost 2 bases at V and 5 bases at J; junction bases unmatched: 6. The CDR3 sequence is 15 residues long. The source is a human donor in good health (CMV status not recorded). Some clones in this sample may be carry-over from other donors' samples. Sequencing used PBMCs. The chain joins TRBV28 to TRBJ2-5; 9 nucleotides match TRBD2. The CDR3 nucleotides read TGTGCCAGCAGTTTAATGGCTAGCGGGGTGGAGACCCAGTACTTC. It codes for CASSLMASGVETQYF.